Listed here are 6 T cell receptor beta chains from one sample, sequenced in a study of T cell repertoires in cytomegalovirus infection. TCRdb fed the reads into MiXCR, producing one record per CDR3 protein. Among roughly 640,000 distinct CDR3 sequences, approximately 24% were seen once, and the ten largest hold roughly 8%. The sample was CD8+ T cells from PBMCs. The receptors were gathered from a human donor in good health (CMV status not recorded). Some clones in this sample may be carry-over from other donors' samples.

This clonotype has just a few counts. The chain recombines TRBV7-3 with TRBJ2-2; 9 positions match TRBD1. The V gene's germline CDR1 is SGHTA and CDR2 FQGTGA. Trimming took 5 bases from V and 7 from J; bases not matched to a gene: 5. CDR3 size: 14 residues. In DNA, the CDR3 is TGTGCCAGCAGCGTCGGGACAGGGAACGGGGAGCTGTTTTTT. This encodes CASSVGTGNGELFF.

The chain uses TRBV7-9 and TRBJ1-2; no firm D call. The CDR3 is 13 amino acids. Per germline, CDR1 SEHNR and CDR2 FQNEAQ (reference sequence). V dropped 5 bases and J dropped 0 bases, with 7 bases sitting between them. The CDR3 loop is CASSPNPNYGYTF. The DNA for the CDR3 is TGTGCCAGCAGCCCGAACCCTAACTATGGCTACACCTTC.

The chain is built from TRBV20-1 and TRBJ2-2; D possibly corresponds to TRBD2 (6 bases). CDR3 length: 13 amino acids. Deletions cut 0 bases from V and 6 bases from J, with 8 bases between. The germline CDR1 and CDR2 sequences are DFQATT and SNEGSKA (reference sequence). The CDR3 spells CSARDRGSGELFF. For the CDR3, the DNA is TGCAGTGCTAGAGATCGGGGGTCCGGGGAGCTGTTTTTT.

Comment on this clonotype: A junction end diverges from the germline sequence, so it may reflect a read error. The chain employs TRBV28 and TRBJ2-1; 7 nucleotides align to TRBD2. CDR3 length: 13 residues. Germline V gene lookup returns CDR1 MDHEN and CDR2 SYDVKM. Written as DNA, the CDR3 is TGTGCCAACAGTGCCGGACTAGTTGGTGAGCAGCTCTTC. Its protein product is CANSAGLVGEQLF.

This chain links TRBV4-3 with TRBJ2-5, with D maybe TRBD1 (6 bases). The V end was cut by 0 bases, the J end by 2 bases, with 10 bases between. Germline V gives CDR1 LGHNA, CDR2 YSLEER. The CDR3 loop spans 15 amino acids. The CDR3 DNA follows: TGCGCCAGCAGCCAAGATAAAGGGGGACAAGAGACCCAGTACTTC. Translating gives CASSQDKGGQETQYF.

This clonotype was counted between two and nine times. The V gene is TRBV20-1, the J gene TRBJ1-2; tentative D call: TRBD1 (5 bases). The CDR3 sequence is 15 residues long. Germline CDR1 DFQATT, CDR2 SNEGSKA (reference sequence). V was clipped by 2 bases and J by 3 bases, with 16 bases between them. The CDR3 region has the DNA TGCAGTGCTAGACCGGGACCTTCCCCCTACTATGGCTACACCTTC. Translated, it gives CSARPGPSPYYGYTF.